A single sample gave rise to the 3 T cell receptor beta chains below, sequenced in a study of tissue T cells after allogeneic stem cell transplantation. Data came from immunoSEQ multiplex PCR; TCRdb stores just in-frame clones and leaves some out. The data contain some 19,000 clones, roughly three quarters of them seen just once; the ten biggest clones take up 0.41%. The sequenced material came from blood. The receptors stem from a female BALB/c mouse in good health. This mouse strain has H2-d as its MHC haplotype.

On this clone: The gene symbols are mouse symbols. The read halts 1 residue ahead of the CDR3 end, with the missing end drawn from the germline J gene. The chain links TRBV14 to TRBJ2-3; perhaps D is TRBD1 or TRBD2 (5 bases each). Trimming shortened V by 2 bases and J by 1 base, and 8 bases separated the two germline ends. Germline CDR1 and CDR2: SGHDT and FRDEAV. This CDR3 is 14 amino acids long. CDR3 region: CASSLGEGAETLYF. The sequenced part of the CDR3 DNA is TGTGCCAGCAGTTTGGGGGAGGGTGCAGAAACGCTGTAT.

On this clone: Genes here carry mouse names. Read sequence stops 1 residue before the CDR3 end, and the germline J gene provides the missing end. This sequence joins TRBV4 and TRBJ2-4; possibly TRBD1 or TRBD2 for D (5 bases each). The CDR3 length is 14 residues. The germline CDR1 and CDR2 sequences are LGHDT and YNNKQL (reference sequence). Trimming stripped 5 bases from V and 3 bases from J, with 12 bases between. The CDR3 loop reads CASSLAGAQNTLYF. Partial CDR3 DNA: TGTGCCAGCAGCCTCGCCGGGGCGCAAAACACCTTGTAC.

About this clone: Genes here carry mouse names. The read finishes 1 residue shy of the CDR3 end, and the germline J gene is used to complete it. The chain combines TRBV13-2 with TRBJ2-5, with a possible D match to TRBD1 (7 bases). The V gene's germline CDR1 is NNHNN and CDR2 SYGAGS (reference sequence). This CDR3 has 13 residues. Trimming took 2 bases from V and 6 from J, leaving 10 bases between them. Partial CDR3 DNA: TGTGCCAGCGGTGAGAGGGGGCGGGACACCCAGTAC. Its protein is CASGERGRDTQY. The whole CDR3 protein reads CASGERGRDTQYF.